This T cell receptor (beta chain) is from a study of cytomegalovirus exposure and HLA in healthy donors. Study conclusions and caveats: For most subjects, TCR beta sequences were reported to predict HLA-A and HLA-B alleles with accuracy. In an earlier analysis, about 87% or about 30%: the productive usage of most TCR beta V segments.

The PCR ran on 60 Vbeta and 13 Jbeta primers. In the source study's methods: Roughly 11 million of the about 80 million unique TCR beta chains counted in a later analysis were shared. Libraries were prepared by immunoSEQ multiplex PCR; TCRdb keeps only in-frame clonotypes and omits some of them. From that table come the V and J calls and clone size; the DNA was used to work out D and trimming. Among about 180,000 clones, around three quarters were seen once, and the ten largest hold roughly 2%. About this clone itself: Its antigen is still unknown.

Sequenced: PBMCs. The TCR comes from a woman in her 30s in good health and CMV-seronegative.

CDR3 residues: CASRLGAGESNTEAFF. CDR3 nucleotide sequence: TGTGCCAGCAGGCTTGGGGCAGGGGAATCGAACACTGAAGCTTTCTTT. The chain couples TRBV27 to TRBJ1-1; tentatively, D is TRBD1 (6 bases). The CDR3 contains 16 residues. V dropped 6 bases and J dropped 1 base, with 18 bases sitting between them. The V gene's germline CDR1 is MNHEY and CDR2 SMNVEV (reference sequence).